This T cell receptor beta chain came from a study of CD8 T cells in Susac syndrome. Study as a whole: Patients with Susac syndrome were therapy-naive, on corticosteroids, or on intravenous immunoglobulin alone at blood draw.

CDR1 and CDR2 (germline): KGHDR, SFDVKD. The V gene lost 4 bases and the J gene lost 7 bases, with 6 bases spanning the gap. The CDR3 has 11 amino acids. The authors reverse transcribed roughly 0.45 to 1 ug RNA with random hexamers. TCRdb re-derived calls from the immunoSEQ multiplex PCR reads in MiXCR, one entry per CDR3 protein. The sample holds over 150,000 distinct CDR3 sequences, more than 95% seen once. The sequenced sample was CD4+ T cells from PBMCs. The sequence was collected from a human donor with Susac syndrome. The chain is built from TRBV24-1 and TRBJ1-2; no clear D. The chain's CDR3 is CATSEGGGYTF. The CDR3 DNA reads as TGTGCCACCAGTGAGGGCGGTGGCTACACCTTC.